The next 9 T cell receptor beta chains were all read from a single sample in a study of blood T cells in healthy people across ages. Alongside a J-beta primer mix, a sample-barcoded 5' primer served in a second PCR lasting about 6 to 12 cycles. TCRdb re-analysed the 5' RACE reads in MiXCR, keeping a single row per CDR3 protein. The sample yields roughly 1.9 million distinct CDR3 sequences, roughly two fifths seen once. Material: blood. All receptors derive from a human donor in good health.

This clonotype was detected a few times. The chain is built from TRBV29-1 and TRBJ2-7; no clear D. Germline V CDR1 and CDR2: SQVTM, ANQGSEA. CDR3 length: 14 residues. V lost 4 bases and J lost 1, with 14 bases in between. Here the CDR3 reads CSVARMYTSYEQYF. DNA of the CDR3: TGCAGCGTTGCGAGGATGTACACTTCCTACGAGCAGTACTTC.

The genes are TRBV28 and TRBJ1-2; maybe TRBD1 (6 bases). The germline V and J ends were trimmed by 8 bases and 8 bases, with 15 bases remaining between them. Germline V gene data show CDR1 as MDHEN and CDR2 as SYDVKM. The CDR3 covers 12 residues. The CDR3 DNA reads TGTGCCAGCGAACAGGGCGTTCACGGCTACACCTTC. Its protein is CASEQGVHGYTF.

The V gene is TRBV20-1, the J gene TRBJ2-7; TRBD2 matches 11 bases. After removal of 1 base from V and 6 bases from J, the junction contained 5 bases not matched to a gene. The germline V gene encodes CDR1 DFQATT and CDR2 SNEGSKA (reference sequence). The CDR3 runs to 14 residues. The CDR3 DNA reads TGCAGTGCTAGAGGACTAGCGGGGACCCTCGAGCAGTACTTC. Amino acid sequence: CSARGLAGTLEQYF.

This clonotype was detected a few times. This chain connects TRBV4-3 to TRBJ2-7; tentative D call: TRBD1 (6 bases). V was cut by 4 bases and J by 3 bases, with 16 bases left in between. Germline CDR1 is LGHNA and CDR2 is YSLEER. The CDR3 is made up of 15 amino acids. The CDR3 nucleotides are TGCGCCAGCAGCCCATACGTACAGGGTGACTACGAGCAGTACTTC. Protein: CASSPYVQGDYEQYF.

This clonotype occurred a few times. The chain couples TRBV7-9 to TRBJ2-6; TRBD1 agrees at 10 bases. The CDR3 consists of 20 residues. V lost 6 bases, J lost 0 bases, and 14 bases stayed unmatched. The germline V gene encodes CDR1 SEHNR and CDR2 FQNEAQ (reference sequence). Here the CDR3 reads CASRLTEGQGVPSGANVLTF. CDR3 in DNA: TGTGCCAGCAGATTGACCGAAGGACAGGGGGTACCCTCTGGGGCCAACGTCCTGACTTTC.

This clonotype was seen more than once but under ten times. The chain carries TRBV7-9 and TRBJ2-1, with D possibly being TRBD2 (5 bases). Germline V gives CDR1 SEHNR, CDR2 FQNEAQ (reference sequence). The CDR3 consists of 15 residues. The germline V and J ends were trimmed by 4 bases and 1 base, with 11 bases remaining between them. The CDR3 nucleotides are TGTGCCAGCAGCTCCCCTCGGGGTTCCTACAATGAGCAGTTCTTC. This encodes CASSSPRGSYNEQFF.

In its sample, this clonotype was seen a few times. This chain connects TRBV15 to TRBJ2-3, with no clear D. Trimming removed 4 bases at V and 7 bases at J, with 21 bases between. This CDR3 is built from 16 residues. Per germline, CDR1 LNHNV and CDR2 YYDKDF (reference sequence). CDR3: CATSISQYSPLNTQYF. CDR3 nucleotides: TGTGCCACCAGCATCAGCCAATACTCCCCACTAAATACGCAGTATTTT.

This sequence joins TRBV7-2 and TRBJ2-3, with D maybe TRBD2 (5 bases). V was shortened by 1 base and J by 4 bases, with 12 bases between the two germline ends. CDR3 size: 15 residues. The germline V gene encodes CDR1 SGHTA and CDR2 FQGNSA. Written as DNA, the CDR3 is TGTGCCAGCAGCTTAGGTCAAAGCGGCGCAGATACGCAGTATTTT. Encoded protein: CASSLGQSGADTQYF.

This clonotype showed up many times. The chain is built from TRBV4-2 and TRBJ2-7; D gene unclear. The CDR3 spans 14 residues. CDR1 is LGHNA, CDR2 YNFKEQ, per germline. Trimming took off 0 bases at V and 1 base at J, with 7 bases between the two ends. CDR3: CASSQDRRSYEQYF. The CDR3 region has the DNA TGTGCCAGCAGCCAAGATCGGCGGTCCTACGAGCAGTACTTC.